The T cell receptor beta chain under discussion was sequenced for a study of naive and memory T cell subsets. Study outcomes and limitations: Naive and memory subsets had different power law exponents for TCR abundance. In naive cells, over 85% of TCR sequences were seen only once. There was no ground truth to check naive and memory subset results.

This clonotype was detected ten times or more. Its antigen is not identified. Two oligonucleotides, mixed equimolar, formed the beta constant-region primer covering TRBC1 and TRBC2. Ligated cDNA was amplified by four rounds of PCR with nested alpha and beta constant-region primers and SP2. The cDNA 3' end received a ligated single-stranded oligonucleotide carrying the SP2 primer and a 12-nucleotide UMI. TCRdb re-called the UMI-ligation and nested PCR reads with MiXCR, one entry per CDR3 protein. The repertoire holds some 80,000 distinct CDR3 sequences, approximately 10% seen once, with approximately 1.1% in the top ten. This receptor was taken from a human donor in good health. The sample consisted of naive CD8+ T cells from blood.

CDR3 bases: TGTGCCAGCAGCTCGATCACCGGGTCGGGGATCGAGCAGTACTTC. Translation gives CASSSITGSGIEQYF. V gene TRBV7-2 combines with J gene TRBJ2-7, with D perhaps TRBD2 (5 bases). CDR1 is SGHTA, CDR2 FQGNSA, per germline. V was shortened by 4 bases and J by 6 bases, with 19 bases between the two germline ends. The CDR3 is made up of 15 amino acids.